This TCR beta chain was retrieved from a study of cytomegalovirus exposure and HLA in healthy donors. As regards this clone: The antigen remains unidentified.

General study findings and limits: Earlier analysis looked at TCR beta V segments, and most were productive about 90% or about 30% of the time. Most TCR sequences were seen very rarely across donors, but some public TCRs occurred in many. From TCR beta sequences, most subjects' HLA-A and HLA-B alleles were reportedly predicted accurately.

V dropped 2 bases and J dropped 2; count of bases not matched to a gene: 8. This CDR3 has 18 residues. From germline, CDR1 is MDHEN and CDR2 SYDVKM. It was with 60 Vbeta and 13 Jbeta primers that the PCR ran. TCRdb's table, derived via immunoSEQ multiplex PCR, lists solely in-frame clones and lacks some. This sample has fewer than 110,000 clones, with about four fifths found just once. This chain uses TRBV28 with TRBJ2-5; 13 positions agree with TRBD2. Material for sequencing was PBMCs. The sequence was obtained from a woman between 35 and 50 years old in good health and CMV-seronegative. CDR3 residues: CASSLTSGRAGRQETQYF. CDR3 nucleotides: TGTGCCAGCAGTTTAACTAGCGGGAGGGCGGGAAGGCAAGAGACCCAGTACTTC.